These T cell receptor beta chains were read from a single sample in a study of blood T cell repertoires in COVID-19. The protocol was immunoSEQ multiplex PCR, while the TCRdb copy is restricted to in-frame clones and leaves out a portion. The sample lists approximately 300,000 clones, around nine tenths occurring once. Sequencing input: peripheral blood. Receptors originate from a woman aged 30 to 39 with COVID-19, enrolled during active disease. Each CDR3 is given with its conserved first and last residue. The D gene is left open where the match is weak. Not every row has a clone size; where given, it reads once, few, many or a size class.

TRBJ1-2 | TRBV29-1 | TRBD1 | once | CSVFDRAGYTF | TGCAGCGTCTTCGACAGGGCTGGCTACACCTTC
TRBJ1-2 | TRBV3-1/TRBV3-2 | TRBD1 | few | CASSQVGGQKGYTF | TGTGCCAGCAGCCAAGTAGGGGGCCAAAAAGGCTACACCTTC
TRBJ1-4 | TRBV11-2 | . | . | CASSLTRGQGTNEKLFF | TGTGCCAGCAGCTTAACGCGGGGGCAGGGGACTAATGAAAAACTGTTTTTT
TRBJ2-2 | TRBV5-6 | TRBD1 | . | CASRRQGSPGELFF | TGTGCCAGCAGAAGACAGGGATCCCCCGGGGAGCTGTTTTTT
TRBJ1-6 | TRBV5-1 | TRBD1 | . | CASREGQDGSPLHF | TGCGCCAGCAGGGAGGGACAGGATGGATCACCCCTCCACTTT
TRBJ1-5 | TRBV2 | . | . | CASTSEGVDQPQHF | TGTGCCAGCACCTCGGAAGGGGTTGATCAGCCCCAGCATTTT
TRBJ2-2 | TRBV5-1 | . | . | CASSSERNRGELFF | TGCGCCAGCAGCTCAGAAAGGAACAGAGGGGAGCTGTTTTTT
TRBJ1-6 | TRBV5-4 | . | . | CASSWGGRITNSPLHF | TGTGCCAGCAGCTGGGGAGGGAGGATCACTAATTCACCCCTCCACTTT
TRBJ1-5 | TRBV28 | . | . | CASSLEGRGNQPQHF | TGTGCCAGCAGTTTAGAAGGCAGGGGCAATCAGCCCCAGCATTTT
TRBJ1-2 | TRBV10-2 | . | . | CASSEYPDNYGYTF | TGCGCCAGCAGTGAGTACCCAGATAACTATGGCTACACCTTC
TRBJ1-1 | TRBV18 | TRBD1 | . | CASSRKTGQGDTEAFF | TGTGCCAGCTCCCGTAAGACAGGGCAGGGGGACACTGAAGCTTTCTTT
TRBJ1-3 | TRBV2 | . | . | CASTITGSSGNTIYF | TGTGCCAGCACCATTACAGGGAGCTCTGGAAACACCATATATTTT
TRBJ2-5 | TRBV7-9 | . | few | CASSFDSFLMETQYF | TGTGCCAGCAGCTTTGACAGTTTTCTGATGGAGACCCAGTACTTC
TRBJ1-4 | TRBV4-1 | . | . | CASSQNRRRFNEKLFF | TGCGCCAGCAGCCAAAACCGACGGAGATTTAATGAAAAACTGTTTTTT
TRBJ1-1 | TRBV9 | . | . | CASSVVPGRAEAFF | TGTGCCAGCAGCGTAGTCCCGGGGAGGGCTGAAGCTTTCTTT
TRBJ2-7 | TRBV7-9 | . | . | CASSPGQIYEQYF | TGTGCCAGCAGCCCCGGACAGATCTACGAGCAGTACTTC
TRBJ1-3 | TRBV10-2 | . | once | CASSETGKGNTIYF | TGCGCCAGCAGTGAGACCGGGAAGGGAAACACCATATATTTT
TRBJ1-1 | TRBV4-1 | . | once | CASSQEENTEAFF | TGCGCCAGCAGCCAGGAGGAGAACACTGAAGCTTTCTTT
TRBJ1-1 | TRBV5-1 | . | . | CASSLASSSNTEAFF | TGCGCCAGCAGCTTGGCCTCTTCCTCTAACACTGAAGCTTTCTTT
TRBJ1-5 | TRBV6-2/TRBV6-3 | . | . | CASSYSGRRAQPQHF | TGTGCCAGCAGTTACTCCGGCAGGCGGGCTCAGCCCCAGCATTTT
TRBJ1-6 | TRBV6-5 | . | . | CASSYGWNSPLHF | TGTGCCAGCTCCTACGGGTGGAATTCACCCCTCCACTTT
TRBJ1-1 | TRBV28 | . | . | CASSEVDSTVQAFF | TGTGCCAGCAGTGAGGTGGATTCAACGGTTCAAGCTTTCTTT
TRBJ2-3 | TRBV6-6 | . | . | CASSYGRASTDTQYF | TGTGCCAGCAGTTACGGCAGGGCTAGCACAGATACGCAGTATTTT
TRBJ1-1 | TRBV9 | . | . | CASSVVPQSTEAFF | TGTGCCAGCAGCGTAGTCCCCCAGTCCACTGAAGCTTTCTTT